This T cell receptor beta chain emerged from a study of regulatory T cells in long-lasting Graves disease. V lost 7 bases, J lost 3 bases, and 15 bases stayed unmatched. The CDR3 consists of 16 residues. The V gene's germline CDR1 is MNHEY and CDR2 SVGEGT. Combining iRepertoire HTBI primers with Arm-PCR of CDR3 regions, the authors built TCR beta libraries. In TCRdb, the multiplex PCR reads were re-called with MiXCR into one record per CDR3 protein. The sample has more than 300,000 distinct CDR3 sequences; roughly 15% are singletons. The time point here: newly diagnosed GD, antithyroid drugs for less than 3 months. With RNA extracted from PBMCs as input, the TCR library was made. In this cohort, patients came from an endocrinology department located in Xi'an, China.

The chain combines TRBV6-2 or TRBV6-3 with TRBJ2-7; 7 nucleotides match TRBD1. This sequence was found in a female donor with Graves disease. The sequences come from peripheral blood mononuclear cells (PBMCs), collected at new diagnosis, from a patient treated with antithyroid drugs. The CDR3 DNA sequence: TGTGCCAGCACCCCCTTTGCCGGGACAGTCTTCTACGAGCAGTACTTC. Translating it yields CASTPFAGTVFYEQYF.